This TCR beta chain was obtained from a study of regulatory T cells in long-lasting Graves disease. At the level of the study: Graves' patients diagnosed newly had used antithyroid drugs under 3 months.

Arm-PCR of CDR3 regions and iRepertoire HTBI primers were the basis on which TCR beta libraries were built. TCRdb redid the calling of the multiplex PCR reads with MiXCR, one entry per CDR3 protein. This table holds hundreds of thousands of distinct CDR3 sequences, around 15% found once. This CDR3 comprises 14 residues. CDR1 is SGHRS, CDR2 YFSETQ, per germline. V shed 3 bases and J shed 7 bases, with 14 bases lying between them. Time point denoted: newly diagnosed GD, antithyroid drugs for less than 3 months. The TCR library used RNA extracted from PBMCs. This clonotype has a count of ten or more. These data were also reused for a study on T cells in Graves' hyperthyroidism and ophthalmopathy. That publication notes: Carried out on the TCR CDR3, a first-round RT-PCR used the HTBI primer set. In blood, most of the thyroid clonotypes expanded above 0.001 were also present. It was a median around 6 months before onset that the model predicted ophthalmopathy.

Sequencing was performed on peripheral blood mononuclear cells (PBMCs), taken at new diagnosis, from a patient treated with antithyroid drugs. The chain couples TRBV5-1 to TRBJ2-1, with D possibly being TRBD2 (5 bases). The TCR sequence derives from a woman in her thirties with Graves disease. CDR3 residues: CASSSGRERNEQFF. For the CDR3, the DNA is TGCGCCAGCAGCTCCGGACGGGAACGGAATGAGCAGTTCTTC.